This T cell receptor (beta chain) came from a study of glioma-infiltrating T cells after dendritic cell vaccination. Input was 2 ug genomic DNA, or all available if less. Sequencing used immunoSEQ multiplex PCR; TCRdb keeps in-frame clones, though not all of them. The sample contains around 62,000 clones, 82% of which appear only once. Germline-derived CDR1 and CDR2 are ENHRY and SYGVKD. Trimming stripped 2 bases from V and 7 bases from J, with 5 bases between. This CDR3 is 11 amino acids long. General study points: Complete blood and tumor specimen sets were limited to few patients. Estimated pretreatment TIL content predicted outcome after dendritic cell vaccination.

Details on this clone: The antigen remains undetermined.

The V call is TRBV10-3, the J call TRBJ1-1, with no clear D. This specimen consisted of blood, obtained before dendritic cell vaccination. The clonotype was recovered from a human donor with glioblastoma. The CDR3 nucleotides read TGTGCCATCAGTGAGGGCATTGAAGCTTTCTTT. Its protein is CAISEGIEAFF.